A single sample gave rise to the 29 T cell receptor beta chains below, sequenced in a study of T cell changes during pregnancy in multiple sclerosis. Data came from immunoSEQ multiplex PCR; TCRdb stores just in-frame clones and leaves some out. The sample includes tens of thousands of clones, about 89% of them seen just once. The sequencing used CD4+ T cells from peripheral blood mononuclear cells, collected in the first trimester of pregnancy. These receptors were collected from a female donor with multiple sclerosis, enrolled in a pregnancy study.

Only one count was recorded for this clone. The genes are TRBV18 and TRBJ1-2, with 8 bases lining up with TRBD1. V shed 4 bases, J shed 8 bases, and the junction held 9 bases outside the gene matches. This CDR3 contains 14 residues. Germline lookup yields CDR1 KGHSH and CDR2 LQKENI. This chain's CDR3 is CASSRDRTGGGYTF. The CDR3 bases are TGTGCCAGCTCACGGGACAGGACTGGGGGAGGCTACACCTTC.

This rearrangement joins TRBV4-2 to TRBJ2-3; no reliable D call. Germline-derived CDR1 and CDR2 are LGHNA and YNFKEQ. V lost 1 base and J 3 bases, leaving 8 bases between the germline ends. The CDR3 consists of 14 residues. Here the CDR3 DNA reads TGTGCCAGCAGCCAAGTTCCCGAGACAGATACGCAGTATTTT. Its translation is CASSQVPETDTQYF.

V is TRBV2 and J is TRBJ1-1; 7 bases align to TRBD1. CDR1 is SNHLY and CDR2 is FYNNEI in the germline V gene. The CDR3 sequence is 18 residues long. The V gene end was trimmed by 3 bases and the J gene end by 4 bases; junction bases not matched to a gene: 17. The CDR3 loop reads CASSEAGQVPGSGTEAFF. In nucleotides, the CDR3 is TGTGCCAGCAGTGAGGCAGGACAGGTGCCCGGTTCAGGCACTGAAGCTTTCTTT.

The chain joins TRBV30 to TRBJ2-3; D ambiguous. The CDR3 has 15 residues. The V gene's germline CDR1 is GTSNPN and CDR2 SVGIG (reference sequence). Trimming took 0 bases from V and 0 from J, leaving 10 bases between them. The CDR3 coding sequence is TGTGCCTGGAGTGTACATGGTGGTAGCACAGATACGCAGTATTTT. This gives the protein CAWSVHGGSTDTQYF.

This clone has only one observation. The V and J genes are TRBV2 and TRBJ2-5; possible D gene TRBD1, 6 bases. Trimming took 7 bases from V and 2 from J, leaving 14 bases between them. The CDR3 contains 14 residues. Germline CDR1 is SNHLY and CDR2 is FYNNEI. The chain's CDR3 is CASMRTVAQETQYF. CDR3 DNA sequence: TGTGCCAGCATGCGGACAGTCGCTCAAGAGACCCAGTACTTC.

V is TRBV18 and J is TRBJ1-5; the D gene is possibly TRBD1 (5 bases). Germline CDR1 reads KGHSH; CDR2 reads LQKENI. This CDR3 contains 13 residues. The V gene lost 3 bases and the J gene lost 5 bases, with 8 bases spanning the gap. The CDR3 coding sequence is TGTGCCAGCTCACCGGACATTTATCAGCCCCAGCATTTT. The encoded protein is CASSPDIYQPQHF. The whole variable domain, remainder taken from reference TRBV18 and TRBJ1-5, is NAGVMQNPRHLVRRRGQEARLRCSPMKGHSHVYWYRQLPEEGLKFMVYLQKENIIDESGMPKERFSAEFPKEGPSILRIQQVVRGDSAAYFCASSPDIYQPQHFGDGTRLSIL.

Worth noting for this clone: This specimen includes other DNA sequences encoding the same CDR3. This chain connects TRBV19 to TRBJ2-1; D is undetermined. Trimming shortened V by 4 bases and J by 5 bases, and 9 bases separated the two germline ends. Per the germline V gene, CDR1 is LNHDA and CDR2 is SQIVND (reference sequence). CDR3 length: 13 amino acids. CDR3 nucleotides: TGTGCCAGTAGTACGAGACGGGACAATGAGCAGTTCTTC. This translates into CASSTRRDNEQFF.

This chain uses TRBV9 with TRBJ1-2, with 9 bases fitting TRBD1. The CDR3 has 15 amino acids. Germline-derived CDR1 and CDR2 are SGDLS and YYNGEE. V dropped 3 bases and J dropped 4; count of bases not matched to a gene: 7. CDR3 residues: CASSEAGTGSYGYTF. The CDR3 DNA sequence: TGTGCCAGCAGCGAGGCCGGGACAGGGTCCTATGGCTACACCTTC.

The rearrangement links TRBV7-7 to TRBJ2-1; 7 bases fit TRBD1. V dropped 1 base and J dropped 8; count of bases not matched to a gene: 5. Looked up from germline, CDR1 is SSHAT and CDR2 is FNYEAQ (reference sequence). CDR3 length: 14 amino acids. The CDR3 bases are TGTGCCAGCAGCTTAGAGACAGGGATAGATGAGCAGTTCTTC. It is translated as CASSLETGIDEQFF.

The J gene is TRBJ1-1, the V gene TRBV19, with 10 nucleotides matching TRBD1. Germline assignment: CDR1 LNHDA and CDR2 SQIVND (reference sequence). The CDR3 loop spans 18 amino acids. V trimming: 0 bases; J trimming: 1 base; junction bases outside the gene matches: 8. The CDR3 here is CASSIDLWRTGGNTEAFF. The CDR3 bases are TGTGCCAGTAGTATAGATCTATGGAGGACAGGGGGGAACACTGAAGCTTTCTTT.

V is TRBV18 and J is TRBJ2-1; 11 nucleotides match TRBD2. This CDR3 region has 18 residues. Germline values: CDR1 KGHSH, CDR2 LQKENI. The V segment lost 1 base and the J segment 7 bases; nucleotides outside the gene matches: 12. Written as DNA, the CDR3 is TGTGCCAGCTCACCACAGATACTTAGCGGGAGGGCCAGAAATGAGCAGTTCTTC. It codes for CASSPQILSGRARNEQFF.

This chain links TRBV19 with TRBJ2-1, with D tentatively TRBD2 (5 bases). There are 15 residues in the CDR3. The germline V gene encodes CDR1 LNHDA and CDR2 SQIVND (reference sequence). The ends were cut back, 5 bases at V and 0 bases at J, with 11 bases in the middle. CDR3 bases: TGTGCCAGTAGTTCCAAAGGAGGCTCCTACAATGAGCAGTTCTTC. This encodes CASSSKGGSYNEQFF.

The V call is TRBV5-5, the J call TRBJ1-1; 9 bases are a match to TRBD1. Germline CDR1 and CDR2: SGHKS and YYEKEE (reference sequence). V lost 3 bases and J lost 1; bases outside the gene matches: 1. The CDR3 contains 14 residues. CDR3 region: CASSWGQGNTEAFF. The CDR3 region has the DNA TGTGCCAGCAGCTGGGGACAGGGGAACACTGAAGCTTTCTTT.

The J gene is TRBJ1-2, the V gene TRBV14; D is possibly TRBD1 (5 bases). This CDR3 is 13 amino acids long. The germline V gene encodes CDR1 SGHDN and CDR2 FVKESK. Trimming shortened V by 1 base and J by 8 bases, and 11 bases separated the two germline ends. For the CDR3, the DNA is TGTGCCAGCAGCCAAGCAAGGCAGGGAGGCTACACCTTC. It codes for CASSQARQGGYTF.

This chain connects TRBV29-1 to TRBJ2-3; TRBD2 matches 11 bases. Germline V CDR1 and CDR2: SQVTM, ANQGSEA. The V and J ends lost 4 bases and 0 bases, in that order; junction bases with no gene match: 3. The CDR3 runs 15 residues. The CDR3 loop is CSVVSGRASTDTQYF. CDR3 bases: TGCAGCGTTGTTAGCGGGAGGGCTAGCACAGATACGCAGTATTTT.

V is TRBV4-2 and J is TRBJ1-3; 10 bases fit TRBD1. The CDR3 covers 15 residues. Losses at the gene ends were 4 bases for V and 2 bases for J; bases not matched to a gene: 2. Germline CDR1 reads LGHNA; CDR2 reads YNFKEQ. This CDR3 is CASSRDRGAGNTIYF. CDR3 nucleotides: TGTGCCAGCAGCCGGGACAGGGGCGCTGGAAACACCATATATTTT.

CDR3 in amino acids: CASSWGHFTGELFF. The CDR3, as DNA: TGTGCCAGCAGCTGGGGACATTTCACCGGGGAGCTGTTTTTT. The chain has TRBV11-2 and TRBJ2-2; D is perhaps TRBD1 (6 bases). The length of the CDR3 is 14 residues. The germline V and J ends were trimmed by 4 bases and 4 bases, with 10 bases remaining between them. Per germline, CDR1 SGHAT and CDR2 FQNNGV.

The chain employs TRBV6-4 and TRBJ2-1, with D perhaps TRBD1 (5 bases). The CDR3 consists of 13 residues. The germline gives CDR1 MRHNA, CDR2 SNTAGT. V was clipped by 0 bases and J by 9 bases, with 9 bases between them. This CDR3 is CASSDSGRGEQFF. As DNA, the CDR3 is TGTGCCAGCAGTGACTCGGGAAGGGGTGAGCAGTTCTTC.

V gene TRBV4-2 combines with J gene TRBJ1-5; D ambiguous. Germline V gene data show CDR1 as LGHNA and CDR2 as YNFKEQ. V lost 0 bases, J lost 4 bases, and 4 bases lay in between. CDR3 size: 13 residues. CDR3 sequence reads: CASSQDQNQPQHF. As DNA, the CDR3 is TGTGCCAGCAGCCAAGACCAGAATCAGCCCCAGCATTTT.

The chain links TRBV2 to TRBJ2-7, with 8 bases matching TRBD2. With 6 bases clipped from V and 6 bases from J, the junction kept 10 bases outside the gene matches. This CDR3 region has 14 residues. Germline V lookup: CDR1 SNHLY, CDR2 FYNNEI. CDR3 residues: CASRPPGREGEQYF. Written as DNA, the CDR3 is TGTGCCAGCAGACCCCCCGGGAGGGAAGGCGAGCAGTACTTC.

V usage is TRBV6-5 and J usage is TRBJ2-1; TRBD2 matches 12 bases. Germline CDR1 reads MNHEY; CDR2 reads SVGAGI. V lost 2 bases and J lost 9; bases outside the gene matches: 8. The CDR3 has 16 residues. The CDR3 sequence: CASSYLTSGRSFEQFF. CDR3 nucleotide sequence: TGTGCCAGCAGTTACCTGACTAGCGGGAGATCTTTTGAGCAGTTCTTC.

The chain uses TRBV5-1 and TRBJ2-7; a weak D match, TRBD2 (7 bases). Deletions cut 5 bases from V and 4 bases from J, with 16 bases between. The CDR3 has 14 residues. In germline, CDR1 is SGHRS, CDR2 YFSETQ. CDR3 region: CASSTQGRAYEQYF. CDR3 DNA: TGCGCCAGCAGTACTCAGGGGAGGGCTTACGAGCAGTACTTC. The full variable domain, its missing parts supplied by reference TRBV5-1 and TRBJ2-7, is KAGVTQTPRYLIKTRGQQVTLSCSPISGHRSVSWYQQTPGQGLQFLFEYFSETQRNKGNFPGRFSGRQFSNSRSEMNVSTLELGDSALYLCASSTQGRAYEQYFGPGTRLTVT.

This chain joins TRBV19 and TRBJ1-1; 12 positions match TRBD1. With V trimmed by 6 bases and J by 1 base, 3 bases remained unmatched. CDR1 and CDR2 from the germline V gene are LNHDA and SQIVND (reference sequence). The CDR3 sequence is 15 residues long. The DNA of the CDR3 is TGTGCCAGTAGCGGGACAGGGGGCGAGAACACTGAAGCTTTCTTT. Residues: CASSGTGGENTEAFF.

The rearrangement joins TRBV27 to TRBJ1-5; 7 positions match TRBD1. Germline-derived CDR1 and CDR2 are MNHEY and SMNVEV (reference sequence). This CDR3 is built from 17 residues. V lost 5 bases to trimming and J lost 2 bases; unmatched junction nucleotides: 12. The DNA of the CDR3 is TGTGCCAGCAGTCCCGGGGTTGGCGGGACAGGCAATCAGCCCCAGCATTTT. Protein sequence: CASSPGVGGTGNQPQHF.

CDR3 amino acids: CASSEAGISNEKLFF. The CDR3, as DNA: TGCGCCAGCAGCGAAGCCGGGATCAGTAATGAAAAACTGTTTTTT. The chain combines TRBV5-1 with TRBJ1-4; D unresolved. The CDR3 spans 15 residues. Germline values: CDR1 SGHRS, CDR2 YFSETQ. Trimming left V 4 bases short and J 4 bases short, with 14 bases between.

The J gene is TRBJ2-1, the V gene TRBV5-1; 9 bases fit TRBD2. Unmatched junction bases numbered 7, after V lost 0 bases and J lost 6 bases. CDR3 size: 16 residues. The germline gives CDR1 SGHRS, CDR2 YFSETQ. The chain's CDR3 is CASSLVPSGNSNEQFF. CDR3 nucleotides: TGCGCCAGCAGCTTGGTACCTAGCGGGAATAGCAATGAGCAGTTCTTC. The full variable domain, rest sourced from reference TRBV5-1 and TRBJ2-1, is KAGVTQTPRYLIKTRGQQVTLSCSPISGHRSVSWYQQTPGQGLQFLFEYFSETQRNKGNFPGRFSGRQFSNSRSEMNVSTLELGDSALYLCASSLVPSGNSNEQFFGPGTRLTVL.

J is TRBJ2-1 and V is TRBV5-1; D not certain. Trimming removed 0 bases from V and 2 bases from J, with 6 bases in between. The CDR3 is 14 residues long. Looked up from germline, CDR1 is SGHRS and CDR2 is YFSETQ. DNA for the CDR3: TGCGCCAGCAGCTTGGCCGGAGCCTACAATGAGCAGTTCTTC. This translates into CASSLAGAYNEQFF.

The gene calls are TRBV14 and TRBJ1-2; 10 positions agree with TRBD1. This CDR3 region has 15 residues. Per the germline V gene, CDR1 is SGHDN and CDR2 is FVKESK. The trim removed 5 bases at V and 3 bases at J, leaving 6 bases unmatched. The DNA for the CDR3 is TGTGCCAGCAGCTCTGGACAGGGGGGCTACTATGGCTACACCTTC. Residues: CASSSGQGGYYGYTF.

V gene TRBV5-1 combines with J gene TRBJ1-1, with D perhaps matching TRBD1 (5 bases). The length of the CDR3 is 14 residues. Germline-derived CDR1 and CDR2 are SGHRS and YFSETQ. Trimming took off 2 bases at V and 1 base at J, with 9 bases between the two ends. CDR3 in amino acids: CASSLRGGNTEAFF. The CDR3 bases are TGCGCCAGCAGCTTACGGGGGGGGAACACTGAAGCTTTCTTT.